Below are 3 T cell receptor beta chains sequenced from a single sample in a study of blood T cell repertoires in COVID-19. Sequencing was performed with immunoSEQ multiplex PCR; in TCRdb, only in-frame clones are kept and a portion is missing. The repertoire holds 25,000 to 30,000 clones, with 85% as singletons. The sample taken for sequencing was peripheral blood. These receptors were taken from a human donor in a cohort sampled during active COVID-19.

CDR3 protein: CASSLDSFNQPQHF. The CDR3 nucleotides are TGTGCCAGCAGCTTAGACAGCTTCAATCAGCCCCAGCATTTT. The genes are TRBV7-8 and TRBJ1-5; no clear D. V was shortened by 1 base and J by 3 bases, with 7 bases between the two germline ends. The CDR3 length is 14 residues. CDR1 is SGHVS and CDR2 is FQNEAQ in the germline V gene.

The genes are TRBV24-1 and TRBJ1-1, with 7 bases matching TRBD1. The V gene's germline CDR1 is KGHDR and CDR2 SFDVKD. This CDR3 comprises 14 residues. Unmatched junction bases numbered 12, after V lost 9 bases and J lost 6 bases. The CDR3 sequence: CATRSQGGGSEAFF. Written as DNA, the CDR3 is TGTGCCACCCGCTCTCAGGGGGGTGGATCTGAAGCTTTCTTT.

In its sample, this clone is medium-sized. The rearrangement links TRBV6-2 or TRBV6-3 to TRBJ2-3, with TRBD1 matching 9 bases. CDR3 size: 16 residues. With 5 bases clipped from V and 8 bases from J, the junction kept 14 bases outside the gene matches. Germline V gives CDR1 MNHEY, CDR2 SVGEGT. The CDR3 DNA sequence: TGTGCCAGCAGTCACCCGGGACAGGGTGATATAGGTACGCAGTATTTT. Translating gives CASSHPGQGDIGTQYF.